This T cell receptor beta chain is drawn from a study of T cell responses to AZD1222 COVID-19 vaccine. Produced via immunoSEQ multiplex PCR; TCRdb's table is partial and in-frame only. Of about 130,000 clones in the sample, about 90% were seen once. Study-level results: Variant regions that are unmutated are reportedly the target of nearly half of spike-specific TCRs. Spike-specific TCR breadth and depth rose after two AZD1222 doses. Spike regions recognized by vaccine-associated CD4 TCRs spanned the protein, led by 160-218 and 743-854. No repertoire was sampled before or during the peak T cell response, only after it.

Concerning this clone: Its antigen remains unknown.

The sequences come from peripheral blood, collected on day 0 of MenACWY control vaccination. This clonotype was obtained from an adult in good health.

CDR3 DNA: TGTGCCAGCAGTTTATCTCGGTATGGCTCGAACAATCAGCCCCAGCATTTT. Translation: CASSLSRYGSNNQPQHF. The genes are TRBV28 and TRBJ1-5, with D uncertain. Deletions cut 1 base from V and 3 bases from J, with 16 bases between. The CDR3 covers 17 residues. In germline, CDR1 is MDHEN, CDR2 SYDVKM.